Listed here is a single T cell receptor (beta chain). This clone's antigen is unknown. No much larger clone is present one base from it, and per-base qualities are unavailable. This specimen belongs to a study of blood T cell repertoires in COVID-19 (dated by TCRdb to 2019 to 2021). Describing the broader study: Samples from collaborators originated in the United States, Italy and Spain and spanned both the acute and convalescent phases of COVID-19. The dataset comprised deeply sampled blood TCRbeta repertoires from subjects exposed to, actively infected with, or recovered from COVID-19. The material from the prospective study consisted of cDNA or gDNA derived from T cells, B-cell-depleted T cells, or PBMCs. Where available, HLA class I and class II types were obtained from metadata supplied by the sample provider rather than from assay-based typing. Samples came from the ongoing ImmuneRACE study (first 160 participants) plus 1,254 subjects from 6 global collaborators. The repertoires were released in a freely available public database meant as a resource for research on the immune response to SARS-CoV-2. Nearly every sample came with metadata listing a de-identified subject ID, COVID-19 status, age in years and sex. Findings and caveats that apply to the study as a whole: The amount of clinical and demographic metadata varied by source and participant and was provided uncurated.

The germline V gene specifies SGHVS as CDR1 and FNYEAQ as CDR2. The CDR3 contains 15 residues, cysteine and phenylalanine counted. This entry keeps only the CDR3 DNA: 45 bases, framed from base 1. Between the V and J ends, shortened by 2 bases and 8 bases respectively, the junction contains 13 bases. At one collaborating source in Seattle, patients were enrolled during active infection and were followed longitudinally through the course of disease. The collaborating institutions used their own protocols to collect whole blood in K2EDTA tubes. Collaborator samples were shipped for TCRbeta analysis as frozen whole blood, isolated PBMCs, or DNA extracted from either sample type. TCRbeta CDR3 regions were amplified from genomic DNA by means of the immunoSEQ Assay, a bias-controlled multiplex PCR. The authors' pipeline ran thus. The number of nucleated cells in each sample was estimated from the amplification of reference gene primers within the assay. To quantify the absolute abundance of each unique TCRbeta CDR3 rearrangement, sequence reads were collapsed and filtered. For each sample, productive Simpson clonality was calculated by taking the square root of Simpson's diversity index across productive rearrangements. TCRdb obtained this table from immuneACCESS and retained in-frame rearrangements with V and J assigned. These tables miss some clones; where compared with another copy, unresolved V genes account for less than half of the shortfall, and the remainder is unexplained. The DNA was the basis for D and trimming; V, J and clone size are from that table. The sample table contains about 150,000 clones; only one count was recorded for 85% of them. The ten largest clones take up 7.5% to 8.5% of the sample.

This sequence was found in a woman aged 60-75 years with COVID-19, enrolled during active disease. The chain is encoded by TRBV7-6 joined to TRBJ1-6; the D gene is perhaps TRBD1, on 6 matching bases. Sample: peripheral blood. The CDR3 here reads CASSLTMQGYSPLHF. The DNA sequence is as follows: TGTGCCAGCAGCTTAACGATGCAGGGGTATTCACCCCTCCACTTT.